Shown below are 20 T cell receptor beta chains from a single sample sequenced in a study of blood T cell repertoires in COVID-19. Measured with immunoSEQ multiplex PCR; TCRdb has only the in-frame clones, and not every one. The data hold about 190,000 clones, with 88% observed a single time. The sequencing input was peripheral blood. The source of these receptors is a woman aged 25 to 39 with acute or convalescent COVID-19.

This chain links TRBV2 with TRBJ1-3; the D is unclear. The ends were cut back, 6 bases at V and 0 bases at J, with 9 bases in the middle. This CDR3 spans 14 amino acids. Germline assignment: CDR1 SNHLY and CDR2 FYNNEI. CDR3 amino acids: CASRSQVSGNTIYF. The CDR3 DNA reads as TGTGCCAGCAGGAGCCAAGTCTCTGGAAACACCATATATTTT.

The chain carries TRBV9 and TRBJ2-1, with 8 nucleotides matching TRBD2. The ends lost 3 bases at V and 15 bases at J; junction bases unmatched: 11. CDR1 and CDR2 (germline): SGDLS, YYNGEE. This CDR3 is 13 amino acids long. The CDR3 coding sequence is TGTGCCAGCAGCGGACTTGGGGCGGGAGGTGTGTTCTTC. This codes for CASSGLGAGGVFF. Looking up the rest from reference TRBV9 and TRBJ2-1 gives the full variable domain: DSGVTQTPKHLITATGQRVTLRCSPRSGDLSVYWYQQSLDQGLQFLIQYYNGEERAKGNILERFSAQQFPDLHSELNLSSLELGDSALYFCASSGLGAGGVFFGPGTRLTVL.

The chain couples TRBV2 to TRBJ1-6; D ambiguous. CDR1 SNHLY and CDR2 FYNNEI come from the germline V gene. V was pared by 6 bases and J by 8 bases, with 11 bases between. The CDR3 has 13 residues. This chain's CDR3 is CASRDSKYSPLHF. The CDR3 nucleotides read TGTGCCAGCAGAGACTCCAAGTATTCACCCCTCCACTTT.

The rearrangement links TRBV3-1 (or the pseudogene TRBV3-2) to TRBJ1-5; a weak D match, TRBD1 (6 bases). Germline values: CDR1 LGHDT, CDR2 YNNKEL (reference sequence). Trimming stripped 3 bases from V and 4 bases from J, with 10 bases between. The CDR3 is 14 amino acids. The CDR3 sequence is CASSQGGRNQPQHF. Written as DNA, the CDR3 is TGTGCCAGCAGCCAGGGGGGGCGAAATCAGCCCCAGCATTTT.

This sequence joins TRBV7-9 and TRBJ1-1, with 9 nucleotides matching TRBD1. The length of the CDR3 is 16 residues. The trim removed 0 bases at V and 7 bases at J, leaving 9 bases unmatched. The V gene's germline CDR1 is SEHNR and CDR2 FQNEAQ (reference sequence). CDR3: CASSLALGQGKGEAFF. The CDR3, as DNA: TGTGCCAGCAGCTTAGCTTTGGGACAGGGAAAGGGTGAAGCTTTCTTT.

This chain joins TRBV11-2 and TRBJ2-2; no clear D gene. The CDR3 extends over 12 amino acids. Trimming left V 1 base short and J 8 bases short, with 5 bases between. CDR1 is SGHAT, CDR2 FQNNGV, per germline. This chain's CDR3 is CASSLGAGELFF. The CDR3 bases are TGTGCCAGCAGCTTAGGAGCTGGGGAGCTGTTTTTT.

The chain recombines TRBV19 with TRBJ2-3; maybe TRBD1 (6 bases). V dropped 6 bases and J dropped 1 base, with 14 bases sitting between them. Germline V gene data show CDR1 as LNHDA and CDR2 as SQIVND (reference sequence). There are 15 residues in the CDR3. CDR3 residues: CASRGRGLGTDTQYF. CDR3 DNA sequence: TGTGCCAGTAGGGGCAGGGGCCTTGGCACAGATACGCAGTATTTT.

For the CDR3, the DNA is TGTGCCAGCAGAGGACTAGCGGGAGACCCCTACGAGCAGTACTTC. Translation: CASRGLAGDPYEQYF. This rearrangement joins TRBV6-6 to TRBJ2-7; 13 bases are a match to TRBD2. The germline gives CDR1 MNHNY, CDR2 SVGAGI (reference sequence). V lost 6 bases to trimming and J lost 2 bases; unmatched junction nucleotides: 4. The length of the CDR3 is 15 residues.

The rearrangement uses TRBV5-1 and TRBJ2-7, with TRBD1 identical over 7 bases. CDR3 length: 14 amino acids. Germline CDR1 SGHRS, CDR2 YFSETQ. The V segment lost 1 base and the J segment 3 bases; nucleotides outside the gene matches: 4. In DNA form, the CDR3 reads TGCGCCAGCAGCTTGCAGGGGGATTACTACGAGCAGTACTTC. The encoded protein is CASSLQGDYYEQYF.

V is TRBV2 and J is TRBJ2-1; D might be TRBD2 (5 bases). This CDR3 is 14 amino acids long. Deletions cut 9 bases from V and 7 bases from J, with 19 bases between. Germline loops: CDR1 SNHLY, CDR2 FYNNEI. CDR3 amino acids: CASVADDSGNEQFF. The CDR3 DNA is TGTGCCAGTGTGGCAGACGATTCGGGGAATGAGCAGTTCTTC.

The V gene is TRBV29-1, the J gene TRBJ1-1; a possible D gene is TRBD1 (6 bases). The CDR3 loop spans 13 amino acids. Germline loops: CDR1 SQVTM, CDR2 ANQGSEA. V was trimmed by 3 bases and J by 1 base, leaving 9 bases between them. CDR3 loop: CSVDPTGNTEAFF. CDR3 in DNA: TGCAGCGTTGACCCGACAGGGAACACTGAAGCTTTCTTT. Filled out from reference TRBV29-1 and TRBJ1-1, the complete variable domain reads SAVISQKPSRDICQRGTSLTIQCQVDSQVTMMFWYRQQPGQSLTLIATANQGSEATYESGFVIDKFPISRPNLTFSTLTVSNMSPEDSSIYLCSVDPTGNTEAFFGQGTRLTVV.

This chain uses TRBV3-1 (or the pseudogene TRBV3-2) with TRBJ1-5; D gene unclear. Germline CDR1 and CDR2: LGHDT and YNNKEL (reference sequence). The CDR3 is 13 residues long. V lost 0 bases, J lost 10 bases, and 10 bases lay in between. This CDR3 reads CASSQDPQVPQHF. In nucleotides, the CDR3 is TGTGCCAGCAGCCAAGATCCGCAGGTTCCCCAGCATTTT.

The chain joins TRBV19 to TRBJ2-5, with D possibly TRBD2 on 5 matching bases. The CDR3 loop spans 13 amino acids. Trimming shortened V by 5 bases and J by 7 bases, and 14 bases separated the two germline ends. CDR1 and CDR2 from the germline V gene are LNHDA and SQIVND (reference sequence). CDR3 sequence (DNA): TGTGCCAGTAGTGTGGGATCCGAGGGGACCCAGTACTTC. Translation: CASSVGSEGTQYF.

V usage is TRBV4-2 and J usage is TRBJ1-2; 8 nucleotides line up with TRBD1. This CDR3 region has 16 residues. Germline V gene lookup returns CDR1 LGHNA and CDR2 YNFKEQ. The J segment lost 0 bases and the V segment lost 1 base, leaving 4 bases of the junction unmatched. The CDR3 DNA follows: TGTGCCAGCAGCCAAGGGGGGGACAGGACTAACTATGGCTACACCTTC. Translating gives CASSQGGDRTNYGYTF.

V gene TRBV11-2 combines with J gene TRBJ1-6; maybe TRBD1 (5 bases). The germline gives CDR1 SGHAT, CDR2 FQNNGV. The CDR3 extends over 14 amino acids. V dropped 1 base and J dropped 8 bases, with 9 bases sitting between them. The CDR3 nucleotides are TGTGCCAGCAGCTTAGGAGGCAGGGATTCACCCCTCCACTTT. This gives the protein CASSLGGRDSPLHF.

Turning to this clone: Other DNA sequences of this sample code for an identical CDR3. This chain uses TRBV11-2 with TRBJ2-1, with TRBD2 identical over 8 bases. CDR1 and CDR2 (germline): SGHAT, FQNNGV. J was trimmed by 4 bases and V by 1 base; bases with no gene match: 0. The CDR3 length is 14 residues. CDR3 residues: CASSLAGGYNEQFF. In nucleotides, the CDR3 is TGTGCCAGCAGCTTAGCGGGAGGGTACAATGAGCAGTTCTTC.

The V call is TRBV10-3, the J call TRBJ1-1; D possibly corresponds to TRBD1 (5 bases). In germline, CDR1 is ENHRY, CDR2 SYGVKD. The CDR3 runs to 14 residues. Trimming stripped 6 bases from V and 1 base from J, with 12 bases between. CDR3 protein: CAIRGGRENTEAFF. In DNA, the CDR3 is TGTGCCATCAGGGGTGGCAGGGAGAACACTGAAGCTTTCTTT.

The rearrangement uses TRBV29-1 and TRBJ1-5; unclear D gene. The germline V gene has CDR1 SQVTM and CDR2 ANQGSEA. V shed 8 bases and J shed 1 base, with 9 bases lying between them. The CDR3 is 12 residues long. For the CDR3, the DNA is TGCAGCATTCGGGAGAGCAATCAGCCCCAGCATTTT. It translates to CSIRESNQPQHF.

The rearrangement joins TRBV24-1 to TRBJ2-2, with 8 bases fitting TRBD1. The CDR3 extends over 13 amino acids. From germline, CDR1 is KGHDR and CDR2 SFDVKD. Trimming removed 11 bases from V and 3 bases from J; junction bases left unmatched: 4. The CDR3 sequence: CASRGLDTGELFF. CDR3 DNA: TGTGCCAGCAGGGGGCTTGACACCGGGGAGCTGTTTTTT.

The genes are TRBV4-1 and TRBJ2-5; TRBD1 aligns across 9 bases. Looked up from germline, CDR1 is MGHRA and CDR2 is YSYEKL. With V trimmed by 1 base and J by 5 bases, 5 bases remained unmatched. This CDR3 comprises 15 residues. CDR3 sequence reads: CASSQAGTGWETQYF. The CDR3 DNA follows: TGCGCCAGCAGCCAAGCCGGGACAGGGTGGGAGACCCAGTACTTC.